Shown below are 6 T cell receptor beta chains from a single sample sequenced in a study of human T cells and chemical hapten exposure. The time point was: pre-sensitization, week 0. As for treatment: therapeutic diphenylcyclopropenone sensitization with weekly scalp DPC. In TCRdb, the RACE reads were re-called with MiXCR into one record per CDR3 protein. The repertoire consists of around 42,000 distinct CDR3 sequences, with approximately 13% occurring once and the leading ten covering about 5.7%. The input for sequencing was whole blood, taken in connection with sensitization to the hapten diphenylcyclopropenone (DPC). The receptors here all came from a woman in her 30s with alopecia areata. Some clones in this sample may be carry-over from other donors' samples.

This clonotype was picked up a small number of times. This chain links TRBV5-1 with TRBJ2-5, with TRBD1 identical over 9 bases. The V gene end was trimmed by 4 bases and the J gene end by 3 bases; junction bases not matched to a gene: 10. Germline V gene lookup returns CDR1 SGHRS and CDR2 YFSETQ. There are 16 residues in the CDR3. CDR3 sequence (DNA): TGCGCCAGCAGCCCCCGATCCGGGACAGGGAAAGAGACCCAGTACTTC. Translating it yields CASSPRSGTGKETQYF.

To note about this clonotype: One end of the junction is discordant with germline, which a read error may explain. The rearrangement joins TRBV7-8 to TRBJ2-1, with a tentative D call TRBD1 (6 bases). Germline V gene sequence: CDR1 SGHVS, CDR2 FQNEAQ. The CDR3 covers 15 residues. The CDR3 is CACSFKRRGGNEQFF. The CDR3 DNA follows: TGTGCCTGCAGCTTTAAGCGGAGAGGGGGCAATGAGCAGTTCTTC. Complete variable domain (other parts from reference TRBV7-8 and TRBJ2-1): GAGVSQSPRYKVAKRGQDVALRCDPISGHVSLFWYQQALGQGPEFLTYFQNEAQLDKSGLPSDRFFAERPEGSVSTLKIQRTQQEDSAVYLCACSFKRRGGNEQFFGPGTRLTVL.

This clonotype was found a few times. The chain is built from TRBV5-1 and TRBJ2-7; D is undetermined. Germline CDR1 reads SGHRS; CDR2 reads YFSETQ. V was cut by 1 base and J by 6 bases, with 17 bases left in between. The CDR3 has 15 residues. CDR3 residues: CASSLYRAMPSEQYF. The DNA for the CDR3 is TGCGCCAGCAGCTTGTATCGGGCTATGCCCTCCGAGCAGTACTTC. Looking up the rest from reference TRBV5-1 and TRBJ2-7 gives the full variable domain: KAGVTQTPRYLIKTRGQQVTLSCSPISGHRSVSWYQQTPGQGLQFLFEYFSETQRNKGNFPGRFSGRQFSNSRSEMNVSTLELGDSALYLCASSLYRAMPSEQYFGPGTRLTVT.

This clonotype turned up a few times. The rearrangement joins TRBV7-2 to TRBJ2-2, with D possibly being TRBD2 (6 bases). The CDR3 is 16 amino acids. The germline CDR1 and CDR2 sequences are SGHTA and FQGNSA. The germline V and J ends were trimmed by 2 bases and 4 bases, with 14 bases remaining between them. CDR3 DNA: TGTGCCAGCAGCTTATCGTTAGCACTAGCCACCGGGGAGCTGTTTTTT. Amino acids: CASSLSLALATGELFF.

This clonotype was detected ten times or more. The V call is TRBV2, the J call TRBJ2-2; the match to TRBD2 covers 10 bases. This CDR3 region has 14 residues. Per germline, CDR1 SNHLY and CDR2 FYNNEI. With 7 bases clipped from V and 4 bases from J, the junction kept 3 bases outside the gene matches. CDR3 coding DNA: TGTGCCAGCACGGGACTAGCGAGCACCGGGGAGCTGTTTTTT. Protein: CASTGLASTGELFF. Full variable domain (rest looked up from reference TRBV2 and TRBJ2-2): EPEVTQTPSHQVTQMGQEVILRCVPISNHLYFYWYRQILGQKVEFLVSFYNNEISEKSEIFDDQFSVERPDGSNFTLKIRSTKLEDSAMYFCASTGLASTGELFFGEGSRLTVL.

This clonotype has a handful of counts. CDR3 nucleotides: TGTGCCAGCAGGATCTATCCCGGCAATGAGCAGTTCTTC. Its translation is CASRIYPGNEQFF. This chain connects TRBV2 to TRBJ2-1, with D hard to call. This CDR3 is 13 amino acids long. Per germline, CDR1 SNHLY and CDR2 FYNNEI. The germline V and J ends were trimmed by 6 bases and 6 bases, with 12 bases remaining between them. Complete variable domain (other parts from reference TRBV2 and TRBJ2-1): EPEVTQTPSHQVTQMGQEVILRCVPISNHLYFYWYRQILGQKVEFLVSFYNNEISEKSEIFDDQFSVERPDGSNFTLKIRSTKLEDSAMYFCASRIYPGNEQFFGPGTRLTVL.